This T cell receptor beta chain stems from a study of regulatory T cells in long-lasting Graves disease. Points from the study as a whole: Accuracy may have been reduced by the small sample size.

The V gene end was trimmed by 3 bases and the J gene end by 5 bases; junction bases not matched to a gene: 9. Germline CDR1 reads MDHEN; CDR2 reads SYDVKM. This CDR3 has 15 residues. This clonotype was observed many times. Antigen specificity is unknown. As to time point: newly diagnosed GD, antithyroid drugs for less than 3 months. PBMC RNA served as the TCR library source. With iRepertoire HTBI primers and Arm-PCR of CDR3 regions, TCR beta libraries were built. MiXCR, run by TCRdb on the multiplex PCR reads, gives a single entry per CDR3 protein. The sample consists of a few hundred thousand distinct CDR3 sequences, approximately 18% of them appearing once. These data were likewise used in another study, on T cells in Graves' hyperthyroidism and ophthalmopathy. From that report: The diagnostic basis comprised clinical symptoms, serum thyroxine and TRAb, thyroid ultrasound and orbital computed tomography.

The sample here was peripheral blood mononuclear cells (PBMCs), taken at new diagnosis, from a patient treated with antithyroid drugs. The chain combines TRBV28 with TRBJ2-5, with 7 nucleotides matching TRBD2. The TCR originated in a woman in her twenties or thirties with Graves disease. CDR3 residues: CASSLDGGRRETQYF. The CDR3 DNA sequence: TGTGCCAGCAGTTTGGACGGCGGGAGAAGGGAGACCCAGTACTTC.